This TCR beta chain derives from a study of T-cell memory formation after mild COVID-19. TCRdb called the 5' RACE reads again in MiXCR, with one record for every CDR3 protein. The sample records over 95,000 distinct CDR3 sequences, 22% being singletons. There are 16 residues in the CDR3. Trimming at V came to 6 bases and at J to 5 bases, leaving 13 bases not matched to a gene. Germline V gene data show CDR1 as SNHLY and CDR2 as FYNNEI. V and J are TRBV2 and TRBJ1-1; TRBD1 matches at 9 bases. This TCR was recovered from a young man who had mild COVID-19 (a few samples of this study predate the infection). Cell type and time point are not known. The sample consisted of PBMCs or a T cell subset sorted from them (not recorded which). The CDR3 region is CASSFRGQGRQTEAFF. The CDR3 nucleotides read TGTGCCAGCAGCTTCCGAGGACAGGGGCGGCAGACTGAAGCTTTCTTT.